The count of the clone carrying this T cell receptor (beta chain) is one. Its antigen is still unknown. This record belongs to a study of Graves' ophthalmopathy and Graves' hyperthyroidism. Study-wide findings and caveats: The study's model predicted ophthalmopathy progression at 70.59% sensitivity and 72.22% specificity. Most expanded clonotypes from thyroid (those above 0.001 frequency) were also found in blood.

The TCR beta CDR3 regions underwent amplification from RNA transcripts. Second-round multiplex PCR came after a first-round RT-PCR that employed HTBI primers. TCRdb reprocessed the multiplex PCR reads with MiXCR, giving one entry per CDR3 protein. The sample has over a million distinct CDR3 sequences, about 40% seen once; the top ten hold around 10%. If patients had other autoimmune diseases, uncontrolled infections, pregnancy or lactation, they were excluded. Sequenced material: peripheral blood or thyroid tissue (not recorded which). The receptor comes from an adult man with Graves' hyperthyroidism.

CDR3 DNA: TGTGCCAGCAGGCGGGGGGGGCCAGCGGCCTACGAGCAGTACTTC. Amino acid sequence: CASRRGGPAAYEQYF. The chain recombines TRBV7-2 with TRBJ2-7, with 9 bases aligning to TRBD2. CDR3 length: 15 residues. Germline V gene lookup returns CDR1 SGHTA and CDR2 FQGNSA. V shed 6 bases, J shed 2 bases, and the junction held 8 bases outside the gene matches.